This is a list of T cell receptor beta chains from one sample in a study of identical twins. Via MiXCR, TCRdb re-called the 5' RACE reads, giving one row per CDR3 protein. The sample records roughly 690,000 distinct CDR3 sequences, 21% being singletons. In addition, the sample was reused for a study of T cells expressing NK-cell markers.

The specimen was PBMCs. These receptor sequences come from a woman aged 18-29 years in good health. CDR3s include the opening cysteine and the closing phenylalanine or tryptophan. A D gene is named only where the DNA matches it firmly. Some rows have no size entry. The others give once, few or many, or a class for an expanded clone.

>TRBV20-1|TRBD2|few|TRBJ2-1
TGCAGTGCTAGTCCTACTAGCGGGAGAACCTACAATGAGCAGTTCTTC
CSASPTSGRTYNEQFF
>TRBV11-1|NA|NA|TRBJ2-7
TGTGCCAGCAGCTTAGCAGCATGGGACGCCTCAACCCAGCACTTC
CASSLAAWDASTQHF
>TRBV7-2|NA|once|TRBJ2-7
TGTGCCAGCAGCTCCAGTCTAGGACCTTACGAGCAGTACTTC
CASSSSLGPYEQYF
>TRBV5-1|NA|few|TRBJ2-1
TGCGCCAGCAGCTATAGTGGGGGGACTTCCTACAATGAGCAGTTCTTC
CASSYSGGTSYNEQFF
>TRBV5-6|NA|NA|TRBJ1-1
TGTGCCAGCAGCCCAGGGATCGGGACTGAAGCTTTCTTT
CASSPGIGTEAFF
>TRBV10-3|NA|many|TRBJ2-3
TGTGCCATCAGTGAGGTAGGGGGCACAGATACGCAGTATTTT
CAISEVGGTDTQYF
>TRBV10-3|NA|few|TRBJ2-5
TGTGCCATCAGCGCTTCTACGGAGACCCAGTACTTC
CAISASTETQYF
>TRBV5-6|TRBD1|NA|TRBJ1-2
TGTGCCAGCAGCTCGGGACAGGGGGCATTGCGAGGCTACACCTTC
CASSSGQGALRGYTF
>TRBV20-1|TRBD2|once|TRBJ2-1
TGCAGTGCTAGACTACTAGCGGGAGTGTACAATGAGCAGTTCTTC
CSARLLAGVYNEQFF
>TRBV29-1|TRBD1|once|TRBJ2-1
TGCAGCGCCCTCATCAGGGACAGAAGGTTCTTC
CSALIRDRRFF
>TRBV12-3/TRBV12-4|TRBD2|many|TRBJ2-2
TGTGCCAGCAGTCCATCTAGCGGGATGGGCACCGGGGAGCTGTTTTTT
CASSPSSGMGTGELFF
>TRBV20-1|NA|many|TRBJ2-1
TGCAGTGCCGAGAAGGTCGATGAGCAGTTCTTC
CSAEKVDEQFF
>TRBV20-1|NA|NA|TRBJ2-7
TGCAGTGCCTATACAGGGAGAAACAACGAGCAGTACTTC
CSAYTGRNNEQYF
>TRBV20-1|NA|NA|TRBJ2-3
TGCAGTGCTAGGGTCCGACTTGGGAGCACAGATACGCAGTATTTT
CSARVRLGSTDTQYF
>TRBV15|NA|NA|TRBJ2-1
TGTGCCACCAGCAGAGATCGTCAGCGGACCTACAATGAGCAGTTCTTC
CATSRDRQRTYNEQFF
>TRBV20-1|TRBD1|NA|TRBJ2-4
TGCAGTGCTAATAAAAACAGGGGGCGCGTGGAAAACATTCAGTACTTC
CSANKNRGRVENIQYF
>TRBV20-1|NA|NA|TRBJ1-2
TGCAGTGCTAACCGGGACGGTAACTATGGCTACACCTTC
CSANRDGNYGYTF
>TRBV5-1|NA|NA|TRBJ2-7
TGCGCCAGCAGAAAACCGGGACAATCCTACGAGCAGTACTTC
CASRKPGQSYEQYF
>TRBV2|TRBD2|few|TRBJ2-1
TGTGCCAGCAGTGCCCGGGGAATAATAGCGGGAGCTACCTACAATGAGCAGTTCTTC
CASSARGIIAGATYNEQFF
>TRBV6-1|TRBD2|NA|TRBJ2-7
TGTGCCAGCTGCGATTCCGGGACTAGCGGGATTACCCACGAGCAGTACTTC
CASCDSGTSGITHEQYF
>TRBV2|TRBD1|few|TRBJ2-3
TGTGCCAGCACCGGGAACAGGGGGACAGATACGCAGTATTTT
CASTGNRGTDTQYF
>TRBV9|NA|few|TRBJ2-7
TGTGCCAGCAGCGCCTACGACAGGACAGCCTACGAGCAGTACTTC
CASSAYDRTAYEQYF
>TRBV5-1|TRBD2|many|TRBJ2-7
TGCGCCAGCAGCTCCGGCGGGAGGGCACCCTACGAGCAGTACTTC
CASSSGGRAPYEQYF
>TRBV18|NA|few|TRBJ2-4
TGTGCCAGCTCACCAAAGGGGAAAGCCAAAAACATTCAGTACTTC
CASSPKGKAKNIQYF
>TRBV7-3|NA|NA|TRBJ2-7
TGTGCCAGCAGCCGGGACATCAACTACGAGCAGTACTTC
CASSRDINYEQYF